This T cell receptor beta chain was identified during a study of cytomegalovirus exposure and HLA in healthy donors. Findings of the study overall: In a later analysis, at a false discovery rate of 0.05, roughly 17,000 TCR beta sequences matched HLA alleles. The analysis excluded some indistinguishable V segments, including TRBV6-2 and TRBV6-3. A later analysis linked a missense DCLRE1C variant to TCR beta V- and J-gene trimming.

The CDR3 spans 18 residues. Trimming removed 4 bases at V and 6 bases at J, with 26 bases between. CDR1 SGHNT and CDR2 YYREEE come from the germline V gene (reference sequence). Researchers ran the PCR with 60 Vbeta and 13 Jbeta primers. The method was immunoSEQ multiplex PCR; TCRdb's version includes in-frame clones alone and lacks a portion of them. The sample gives 150,000 to 200,000 clones, 75% to 80% of which show up once; 11% to 15% is in the top ten. Turning to this clone: Its antigen is not identified.

The sequence was obtained from a middle-aged man in good health and CMV-seropositive. This chain uses TRBV5-4 with TRBJ2-4, with D possibly TRBD2 on 5 matching bases. What was sequenced was PBMCs. The CDR3 sequence: CASSQVGYRGREANIQYF. In nucleotides, the CDR3 is TGTGCCAGCAGCCAGGTTGGCTACCGGGGTCGGGAAGCAAACATTCAGTACTTC.